This passage covers 14 T cell receptor beta chains from one sample sequenced in a study of CD8+CD57+ T cells in acquired aplastic anemia. All sequencing subjects had displayed CD8+CD57+ cell expansion on flow cytometry. Profiles of TCR beta VDJ and CDR3 were generated from a genomic DNA template. TCRdb analysed the reads with MiXCR anew, one entry per CDR3 protein. In the table there are 450,000 to 550,000 distinct CDR3 sequences, about a third of which are singletons. The sequenced material came from sorted CD4+, CD8+, or CD8+CD57+ T cells (not recorded which) from PBMCs. These receptors were collected from a human donor with aplastic anemia.

V gene TRBV20-1 combines with J gene TRBJ1-3, with D possibly matching TRBD1 (6 bases). The germline gives CDR1 DFQATT, CDR2 SNEGSKA (reference sequence). Trimming cost V 8 bases and J 2 bases, with 7 bases left between them. This CDR3 is built from 11 residues. CDR3 DNA: TGCAGTCCAGGGGCTGGAAACACCATATATTTT. Its protein product is CSPGAGNTIYF.

Here the CDR3 DNA reads TGTGCCACCAGTGATGAGGACAGGTTATATGGCTACACCTTC. Protein sequence: CATSDEDRLYGYTF. This chain links TRBV24-1 with TRBJ1-2, with TRBD1 identical over 7 bases. The CDR3 is 14 amino acids. Germline trimming cut 3 bases from V and 5 bases from J; bases unmatched to any gene: 5. CDR1 is KGHDR, CDR2 SFDVKD, per germline.

About this clonotype: This sequence may be a read error, since a much larger clone differs from it by one base. The rearrangement joins TRBV20-1 to TRBJ2-7, with D hard to call. CDR1 DFQATT and CDR2 SNEGSKA come from the germline V gene (reference sequence). This CDR3 comprises 12 residues. For the CDR3, the DNA is TGCAGTGCTCATCGGACGGCCGACGAGCGGTACTTC. Translating gives CSAHRTADERYF.

A note on this clonotype: One junction end disagrees with the germline gene, perhaps due to a read error. J is TRBJ2-1 and V is TRBV10-3; TRBD2 matches at 8 bases. CDR1 is ENHRY, CDR2 SYGVKD, per germline. The CDR3 is 17 residues long. The DNA of the CDR3 is TGTGCCAGCAGTGACACAAGCGGGAGAGCCGCTTTCAATGAGCAGTTCTTC. It encodes CASSDTSGRAAFNEQFF.

This clonotype was seen more than once but under ten times. This chain uses TRBV20-1 with TRBJ2-3; perhaps TRBD2 as D (6 bases). Germline-derived CDR1 and CDR2 are DFQATT and SNEGSKA (reference sequence). The CDR3 is made up of 15 amino acids. Trimming pared 4 bases from V and 0 bases from J, leaving 14 bases between. CDR3 nucleotides: TGCAGTGCTATCCATAGCGGAACTAGCACAGATACGCAGTATTTT. Its protein is CSAIHSGTSTDTQYF.

This clonotype was detected only a few times. The V call is TRBV3-1, the J call TRBJ1-1, with a weak D call TRBD1 (6 bases). The V end was cut by 5 bases, the J end by 4 bases, with 17 bases between. The CDR3 covers 15 residues. CDR1 and CDR2 from the germline V gene are LGHDT and YNNKEL (reference sequence). CDR3 nucleotides: TGTGCCAGCAGCTCTATATCGGGGGCGGGCACTGAAGCTTTCTTT. This translates into CASSSISGAGTEAFF. The whole variable domain, filled in from reference TRBV3-1 and TRBJ1-1, reads DTAVSQTPKYLVTQMGNDKSIKCEQNLGHDTMYWYKQDSKKFLKIMFSYNNKELIINETVPNRFSPKSPDKAHLNLHINSLELGDSAVYFCASSSISGAGTEAFFGQGTRLTVV.

The rearrangement uses TRBV20-1 and TRBJ1-3; maybe TRBD1 (5 bases). The CDR3 runs 13 residues. The germline CDR1 and CDR2 sequences are DFQATT and SNEGSKA (reference sequence). V was cut by 6 bases and J by 9 bases, with 18 bases left in between. The CDR3 reads CSARYGAEGTIYF. CDR3 bases: TGCAGTGCGAGATATGGGGCCGAGGGCACCATATATTTT.

This clonotype showed up many times. This chain connects TRBV5-1 to TRBJ1-6; D may be TRBD1 (6 bases). Between the trimmed V and J ends, which lost 2 bases and 7 bases, there was a span of 10 bases. CDR1 is SGHRS, CDR2 YFSETQ, per germline. The CDR3 contains 14 residues. The CDR3 protein is CASSLPGANSPLHF. Written as DNA, the CDR3 is TGCGCCAGCAGCTTACCGGGGGCCAATTCACCCCTCCACTTT.

This clonotype was seen many times. The chain recombines TRBV19 with TRBJ1-3; D gene uncertain. Trimming took 4 bases from V and 0 from J, leaving 4 bases between them. Germline CDR1 reads LNHDA; CDR2 reads SQIVND (reference sequence). The CDR3 is made up of 13 amino acids. CDR3 DNA sequence: TGTGCCAGTAGTAACGACTCTGGAAACACCATATATTTT. It specifies CASSNDSGNTIYF.

There are many counts of this clonotype. The chain's CDR3 is CASSVAGQETQYF. DNA of the CDR3: TGTGCCAGCAGCGTAGCTGGTCAAGAGACCCAGTACTTC. The V and J genes are TRBV9 and TRBJ2-5; D is uncertain. The germline CDR1 and CDR2 sequences are SGDLS and YYNGEE. The CDR3 has 13 residues. Trimming removed 0 bases from V and 2 bases from J, with 5 bases in between.

V and J are TRBV10-3 and TRBJ1-4, with TRBD1 as a possible D gene (6 bases). Looked up from germline, CDR1 is ENHRY and CDR2 is SYGVKD. This CDR3 comprises 13 residues. Trimming shortened V by 3 bases and J by 8 bases, and 10 bases separated the two germline ends. The chain's CDR3 is CAISDGTQEKLFF. The CDR3 DNA follows: TGTGCCATCAGTGATGGGACACAAGAAAAACTGTTTTTT.

This clonotype was detected many times. The genes are TRBV29-1 and TRBJ2-1; D gene uncertain. This CDR3 is built from 13 residues. The germline V gene has CDR1 SQVTM and CDR2 ANQGSEA. Trimming removed 0 bases at V and 7 bases at J, with 10 bases between. As DNA, the CDR3 is TGCAGCGTTGAAGATCGGGCCGGGAATGAGCAGTTCTTC. It specifies CSVEDRAGNEQFF.

This clonotype was seen many times. The rearrangement uses TRBV7-2 and TRBJ1-2, with D perhaps TRBD1 (5 bases). The germline V gene has CDR1 SGHTA and CDR2 FQGNSA. This CDR3 spans 13 amino acids. V lost 5 bases to trimming and J lost 7 bases, with 14 bases between them. The CDR3 region is CASSLGPQGGYTF. CDR3 nucleotide sequence: TGTGCCAGCAGCCTGGGACCTCAGGGTGGCTACACCTTC.

Ten or more counts support this clonotype. CDR3 protein: CASSPNLAADTQYF. The CDR3 nucleotides read TGTGCCAGTAGTCCCAATCTAGCAGCAGATACGCAGTATTTT. The chain combines TRBV19 with TRBJ2-3; a possible D gene is TRBD2 (5 bases). Trimming removed 5 bases at V and 4 bases at J, with 13 bases between. Germline V gives CDR1 LNHDA, CDR2 SQIVND (reference sequence). The CDR3 is 14 residues long.